These T cell receptor beta chains were read from a single sample in a study of long-term antiretroviral therapy in people with HIV. Profiled with immunoSEQ multiplex PCR; TCRdb holds only in-frame clones, not every one. The table lists 20,000 or so clones, roughly 75% of them singletons, with 14% in the top ten. The specimen comprised unsorted PBMCs, sampled 2.9 years after starting antiretroviral therapy. The source of these receptors is a woman aged 30 to 39 with HIV. Each CDR3 is given with its conserved first and last residue. D genes are given only for firm matches. Expanded clones get a size class; other rows say once, few or many, or leave the size out.

v_call	d_call	cdr3_length	clone_size	j_call	cdr3_nt	cdr3_aa
TRBV7-8	NA	12	NA	TRBJ1-2	TGTGCCAGCAGCCGAACCAACTATGGCTACACCTTC	CASSRTNYGYTF
TRBV5-6	NA	15	once	TRBJ1-5	TGTGCCAGCAGCTATGGACAAATTAGCAATCAGCCCCAGCATTTT	CASSYGQISNQPQHF
TRBV15	TRBD1	13	NA	TRBJ2-1	TGTGCCACCAGGACAGGGTTTAGCAATGAGCAGTTCTTC	CATRTGFSNEQFF
TRBV10-3	TRBD2	16	NA	TRBJ2-1	TGTGCCATCAGTGAGTCGGGAGCTAGCGGAAACAATGAGCAGTTCTTC	CAISESGASGNNEQFF
TRBV5-1	NA	14	NA	TRBJ2-3	TGCGCCAGCAGCCGGCGACAGGGCACAGATACGCAGTATTTT	CASSRRQGTDTQYF
TRBV11-2	TRBD2	18	NA	TRBJ2-5	TGTGCCAGCAGCTTAGGTGTACGAAGCGGGGGAACCCCAGAGACCCAGTACTTC	CASSLGVRSGGTPETQYF
TRBV11-1	NA	16	NA	TRBJ1-1	TGTGCCAGCAGGATATCGAGGGCGGTGGGTGACACTGAAGCTTTCTTT	CASRISRAVGDTEAFF
TRBV14	NA	14	NA	TRBJ1-2	TGTGCCAGCAGCCGACAGTCCTACGGGGATGGCTACACCTTC	CASSRQSYGDGYTF
TRBV10-3	TRBD2	18	NA	TRBJ2-7	TGTGCCATCAGTGACCGGCTAGCGGGGGGCCCGTCACTCTACGAGCAGTACTTC	CAISDRLAGGPSLYEQYF
TRBV27	TRBD1	15	once	TRBJ1-1	TGTGCCAGCAGCTCGCAGGGGGCGCTGGGCACTGAAGCTTTCTTT	CASSSQGALGTEAFF
TRBV5-5	NA	14	NA	TRBJ1-1	TGTGCCAGCAGCTTTGGGGGAAGTGGCACTGAAGCTTTCTTT	CASSFGGSGTEAFF
TRBV19	TRBD1	13	NA	TRBJ1-5	TGTGCCAGTAGTATGGGACAGTATCAGCCCCAGCATTTT	CASSMGQYQPQHF
TRBV5-1	TRBD1	15	NA	TRBJ2-1	TGCGCCAGCAGCCGCGGGACAGGGGCCTACAATGAGCAGTTCTTC	CASSRGTGAYNEQFF
TRBV5-5	TRBD1	17	NA	TRBJ2-6	TGTGCCAGCAGCTTAAGGCAGGGGGATCGGGGGGCCAACGTCCTGACTTTC	CASSLRQGDRGANVLTF
TRBV9	TRBD1	13	NA	TRBJ1-2	TGTGCCAGCAGCGCAGGGGGAGTCGGTGGCTACACCTTC	CASSAGGVGGYTF
TRBV4-1	TRBD1	14	NA	TRBJ1-5	TGCGCCAGCAGCCAGCGGGACAGGAGGCAGCCCCAGCATTTT	CASSQRDRRQPQHF
TRBV2	NA	12	few	TRBJ1-2	TGTGCCAGCAGTGAGGCAGCTTATGGCTACACCTTC	CASSEAAYGYTF